The 27 T cell receptor beta chains in this list originate from one sample, sequenced in a study of CD8 T cells in Susac syndrome. It was with random hexamers that about 0.45 to 1 ug RNA was reverse transcribed. TCRdb reprocessed the immunoSEQ multiplex PCR reads via MiXCR and lists one record per CDR3 protein. Here the sample spans 95,000 to 150,000 distinct CDR3 sequences, about 93% being singletons. The sequenced material came from CD4+ T cells from PBMCs. The receptors derive from a human donor in good health.

The V gene is TRBV12-3 or TRBV12-4, the J gene TRBJ2-5, with a possible D match to TRBD1 (5 bases). This CDR3 region has 14 residues. The V and J ends lost 6 bases and 5 bases respectively, with 16 bases between them. In nucleotides, the CDR3 is TGTGCCAGCAGCCCAGATCCAGCAGGGGAGACCCAGTACTTC. It is translated as CASSPDPAGETQYF.

This clonotype was found once. This sequence joins TRBV5-4 and TRBJ1-2, with 8 nucleotides matching TRBD1. The germline CDR1 and CDR2 sequences are SGHNT and YYREEE (reference sequence). Trimming removed 4 bases from V and 9 bases from J; junction bases left unmatched: 11. The CDR3 is 14 residues long. CDR3 in DNA: TGTGCCAGCAGCGCGGCAGACAGGGGCGGTAGCTACACCTTC. Protein: CASSAADRGGSYTF.

V is TRBV29-1 and J is TRBJ2-2; either TRBD1 or TRBD2 may fit D (5 bases each). Trimming cost V 8 bases and J 1 base, with 17 bases left between them. There are 15 residues in the CDR3. Germline values: CDR1 SQVTM, CDR2 ANQGSEA. CDR3 nucleotide sequence: TGCAGCCTGGGGGTAATGGGCGGGAACACCGGGGAGCTGTTTTTT. Residues: CSLGVMGGNTGELFF.

The gene calls are TRBV2 and TRBJ2-1; 9 positions match TRBD2. Germline V gene data show CDR1 as SNHLY and CDR2 as FYNNEI. Trimming at V came to 9 bases and at J to 4 bases, leaving 10 bases not matched to a gene. CDR3 length: 15 residues. The CDR3 nucleotides read TGTGCCAGTGCTAGACTAGCGGCCGGTTACAATGAGCAGTTCTTC. Its protein product is CASARLAAGYNEQFF.

The rearrangement links TRBV5-1 to TRBJ2-1; TRBD1 matches at 8 bases. V was pared by 4 bases and J by 5 bases, with 5 bases of the junction left unmatched. This CDR3 is built from 14 residues. Germline loops: CDR1 SGHRS, CDR2 YFSETQ. For the CDR3, the DNA is TGCGCCAGCAGCGCGGACAGGGAGGACAATGAGCAGTTCTTC. Amino acids: CASSADREDNEQFF.

The V call is TRBV9, the J call TRBJ2-7; D ambiguous. This CDR3 region has 12 residues. V gave up 0 bases and J gave up 6 bases, with 7 bases separating them. Germline V gene lookup returns CDR1 SGDLS and CDR2 YYNGEE. As DNA, the CDR3 is TGTGCCAGCAGCGTAGATCCGGGCGAGCAGTACTTC. This translates into CASSVDPGEQYF. Drawing the rest from reference TRBV9 and TRBJ2-7, the complete variable domain is DSGVTQTPKHLITATGQRVTLRCSPRSGDLSVYWYQQSLDQGLQFLIQYYNGEERAKGNILERFSAQQFPDLHSELNLSSLELGDSALYFCASSVDPGEQYFGPGTRLTVT.

The chain joins TRBV4-3 to TRBJ2-1; 7 bases agree with TRBD2. Germline CDR1 and CDR2: LGHNA and YSLEER. The junction had 6 bases not matched to a gene; V was cut back by 3 bases and J by 4 bases. This CDR3 is built from 15 residues. The CDR3 sequence is CASSQTPGLYNEQFF. The CDR3 coding sequence is TGCGCCAGCAGCCAGACTCCGGGACTATACAATGAGCAGTTCTTC.

The gene calls are TRBV4-3 and TRBJ1-1; a weak D match, TRBD1 (5 bases). The germline V and J ends were trimmed by 4 bases and 0 bases, with 15 bases remaining between them. CDR1 is LGHNA, CDR2 YSLEER, per germline. This CDR3 has 16 residues. DNA of the CDR3: TGCGCCAGCAGCCGGGGCCGACAATCCATGAACACTGAAGCTTTCTTT. Translated, it gives CASSRGRQSMNTEAFF.

The rearrangement uses TRBV29-1 and TRBJ2-4; 7 nucleotides agree with TRBD1. The V segment lost 5 bases and the J segment 1 base; nucleotides outside the gene matches: 2. The CDR3 totals 13 residues. Germline CDR1 reads SQVTM; CDR2 reads ANQGSEA. The DNA for the CDR3 is TGCAGCGTTTACAGGGGCGCCAAAAACATTCAGTACTTC. It translates to CSVYRGAKNIQYF.

This sequence joins TRBV20-1 and TRBJ2-7; no reliable D call. Germline V gene sequence: CDR1 DFQATT, CDR2 SNEGSKA (reference sequence). Trimming cost V 0 bases and J 1 base, with 4 bases left between them. This CDR3 is built from 12 residues. CDR3: CSARDPSYEQYF. CDR3 nucleotide sequence: TGCAGTGCTAGAGATCCATCCTACGAGCAGTACTTC.

The CDR3 loop is CASSRPGTTGNTIYF. DNA of the CDR3: TGTGCCAGCAGTCGGCCCGGGACTACGGGAAACACCATATATTTT. The chain uses TRBV12-3 or TRBV12-4 and TRBJ1-3; D possibly corresponds to TRBD1 (5 bases). This CDR3 is built from 15 residues. Trimming took off 5 bases at V and 4 bases at J, with 15 bases between the two ends.

The rearrangement uses TRBV13 and TRBJ2-5, with TRBD2 matching 10 bases. V lost 3 bases and J lost 5; bases outside the gene matches: 3. This CDR3 is 14 amino acids long. Germline V gives CDR1 PRHDT, CDR2 FYEKMQ (reference sequence). The CDR3 region is CASSFPGLAETQYF. As DNA, the CDR3 is TGTGCCAGCAGCTTTCCGGGACTAGCGGAGACCCAGTACTTC.

This chain uses TRBV6-6 with TRBJ2-3; D tentatively fits TRBD1 or TRBD2 (6 bases each). Germline CDR1 and CDR2: MNHNY and SVGAGI (reference sequence). The CDR3 is made up of 11 amino acids. V shed 11 bases and J shed 6 bases, with 12 bases lying between them. CDR3 region: CAGQGGDTQYF. In nucleotides, the CDR3 is TGTGCCGGACAAGGGGGGGATACGCAGTATTTT.

The CDR3: CASRAVGSYEQYF. In nucleotides, the CDR3 is TGTGCCAGCAGGGCGGTGGGCTCCTACGAGCAGTACTTC. V and J are TRBV19 and TRBJ2-7; perhaps TRBD1 as D (5 bases). Germline loops: CDR1 LNHDA, CDR2 SQIVND (reference sequence). The CDR3 is 13 amino acids. The ends were cut back, 9 bases at V and 0 bases at J, with 12 bases in the middle.

V is TRBV2 and J is TRBJ1-2; perhaps TRBD1 as D (5 bases). Germline V gene lookup returns CDR1 SNHLY and CDR2 FYNNEI. CDR3 length equals 11 residues. V dropped 11 bases and J dropped 9 bases, with 16 bases sitting between them. The CDR3 spells CAGRTGDRYTF. DNA of the CDR3: TGTGCCGGTAGGACTGGGGACCGCTACACCTTC.

The chain joins TRBV6-5 to TRBJ1-2; a weak D match, TRBD1 (6 bases). This CDR3 has 13 amino acids. The germline V gene has CDR1 MNHEY and CDR2 SVGAGI. Trimming took 6 bases from V and 8 from J, leaving 16 bases between them. CDR3 coding DNA: TGTGCCAGCAGCCCAAACCGGGGGCGCGGCTACACCTTC. Translating gives CASSPNRGRGYTF.

This chain joins TRBV7-2 and TRBJ1-3; no clear D. The CDR3 consists of 14 residues. V was pared by 0 bases and J by 2 bases, with 5 bases between. Germline-derived CDR1 and CDR2 are SGHTA and FQGNSA. The CDR3 DNA reads as TGTGCCAGCAGCTTAGCGCCGGCTGGAAACACCATATATTTT. Protein sequence: CASSLAPAGNTIYF. The complete variable domain, with remaining parts taken from reference TRBV7-2 and TRBJ1-3, reads GAGVSQSPSNKVTEKGKDVELRCDPISGHTALYWYRQSLGQGLEFLIYFQGNSAPDKSGLPSDRFSAERTGGSVSTLTIQRTQQEDSAVYLCASSLAPAGNTIYFGEGSWLTVV.

The rearrangement uses TRBV5-1 and TRBJ1-6, with 7 bases that match TRBD1. Germline trimming cut 2 bases from V and 8 bases from J; bases unmatched to any gene: 4. This CDR3 comprises 14 residues. From germline, CDR1 is SGHRS and CDR2 YFSETQ. DNA of the CDR3: TGCGCCAGCAGCTTCCGGGACAGAGATTCACCCCTCCACTTT. This codes for CASSFRDRDSPLHF.

V gene TRBV12-3 or TRBV12-4 combines with J gene TRBJ2-7; 9 bases fit TRBD2. The CDR3 length is 18 residues. With V trimmed by 6 bases and J by 3 bases, 18 bases remained unmatched. DNA for the CDR3: TGTGCCAGCAGCCCGAGGGCAGGGGCTAGCGGGACTCTCTACGAGCAGTACTTC. It codes for CASSPRAGASGTLYEQYF.

The rearrangement joins TRBV5-4 to TRBJ2-7; 8 bases map to TRBD2. Losses at the gene ends were 5 bases for V and 2 bases for J; bases not matched to a gene: 9. Germline assignment: CDR1 SGHNT and CDR2 YYREEE (reference sequence). The CDR3 has 15 residues. The CDR3 region is CASSLSAGLAYEQYF. The DNA of the CDR3 is TGTGCCAGCAGTCTGAGCGCGGGACTAGCCTACGAGCAGTACTTC.

CDR3 sequence (DNA): TGCGCCAGCAGCCCGGGACAGGGAAGCTCCTACGAGCAGTACTTC. As protein: CASSPGQGSSYEQYF. The rearrangement links TRBV5-1 to TRBJ2-7; 9 bases align to TRBD1. V lost 4 bases, J lost 0 bases, and 5 bases stayed unmatched. The CDR3 loop spans 15 amino acids. Germline V gene data show CDR1 as SGHRS and CDR2 as YFSETQ.

The chain uses TRBV5-1 and TRBJ2-1; the D gene is possibly TRBD2 (5 bases). The CDR3 is 16 amino acids. Germline-derived CDR1 and CDR2 are SGHRS and YFSETQ. V was shortened by 4 bases and J by 0 bases, with 14 bases between the two germline ends. Here the CDR3 reads CASSARLGGSYNEQFF. For the CDR3, the DNA is TGCGCCAGCAGCGCCCGTCTAGGAGGCTCCTACAATGAGCAGTTCTTC. The whole variable domain, filled in from reference TRBV5-1 and TRBJ2-1, reads KAGVTQTPRYLIKTRGQQVTLSCSPISGHRSVSWYQQTPGQGLQFLFEYFSETQRNKGNFPGRFSGRQFSNSRSEMNVSTLELGDSALYLCASSARLGGSYNEQFFGPGTRLTVL.

This clonotype was counted once. The gene calls are TRBV5-1 and TRBJ1-3; weak D call: TRBD1 (5 bases). Trimming took off 1 base at V and 0 bases at J, with 8 bases between the two ends. The germline V gene has CDR1 SGHRS and CDR2 YFSETQ. The CDR3 is 15 residues long. The CDR3: CASSLKGTSGNTIYF. CDR3 DNA: TGCGCCAGCAGCTTGAAGGGGACCTCTGGAAACACCATATATTTT. The complete variable domain, with remaining parts taken from reference TRBV5-1 and TRBJ1-3, reads KAGVTQTPRYLIKTRGQQVTLSCSPISGHRSVSWYQQTPGQGLQFLFEYFSETQRNKGNFPGRFSGRQFSNSRSEMNVSTLELGDSALYLCASSLKGTSGNTIYFGEGSWLTVV.

V usage is TRBV10-3 and J usage is TRBJ1-5; D ambiguous. This CDR3 is 13 amino acids long. Trimming took off 0 bases at V and 1 base at J, with 1 base between the two ends. Germline V gene data show CDR1 as ENHRY and CDR2 as SYGVKD. CDR3 in amino acids: CAISESSNQPQHF. Here the CDR3 DNA reads TGTGCCATCAGTGAGTCGAGCAATCAGCCCCAGCATTTT.

V and J are TRBV19 and TRBJ2-7, with 12 nucleotides matching TRBD2. V shed 3 bases and J 2 bases; nucleotides not matched to a gene: 11. This CDR3 has 18 amino acids. Looked up from germline, CDR1 is LNHDA and CDR2 is SQIVND (reference sequence). DNA of the CDR3: TGTGCCAGTAGTATCGCCCCGGGACTAGCGGGCTCACCCTACGAGCAGTACTTC. As protein: CASSIAPGLAGSPYEQYF.

The chain joins TRBV20-1 to TRBJ2-7, with D possibly TRBD1 on 6 matching bases. The CDR3 length is 14 residues. Germline CDR1 reads DFQATT; CDR2 reads SNEGSKA (reference sequence). The ends were cut back, 5 bases at V and 0 bases at J, with 14 bases in the middle. The CDR3 protein is CSASRQVLSYEQYF. The CDR3 nucleotides read TGCAGTGCTTCTAGACAGGTCCTCTCCTACGAGCAGTACTTC.

The rearrangement joins TRBV9 to TRBJ1-1, with 11 nucleotides matching TRBD1. The CDR3 runs 16 residues. The germline V gene encodes CDR1 SGDLS and CDR2 YYNGEE. V lost 0 bases to trimming and J lost 5 bases; unmatched junction nucleotides: 6. The CDR3 region is CASSVVGGTGGTEAFF. The CDR3, as DNA: TGTGCCAGCAGCGTAGTGGGCGGGACAGGGGGGACTGAAGCTTTCTTT.